The 18 T cell receptor beta chains below were found in one sample sequenced in a study of OX40 agonist ivuxolimab in advanced cancers. The library was generated by the immunoSEQ multiplex PCR assay. TCRdb provides this immuneACCESS table in a form limited to in-frame rearrangements. Some clones are lacking; in checked studies, under half of them reflect an unresolved V gene, and why the rest are absent is not known. This sample has approximately 15,000 clones in its table, and over 75% of those were observed once. The ten largest clones take up 9% to 15% of the sample. The input for sequencing was CD4+ or CD8+ T cells sorted from blood, taken in a trial of the OX40 agonist ivuxolimab. These receptors all stem from an adult with an advanced solid tumor such as melanoma, head and neck, liver or kidney cancer.

The chain links TRBV28 to TRBJ1-1; no reliable D call. Germline values: CDR1 MDHEN, CDR2 SYDVKM. Trimming removed 5 bases at V and 1 base at J, with 14 bases between. The CDR3 runs 15 residues. CDR3 in amino acids: CASSVLNGPNTEAFF. The DNA for the CDR3 is TGTGCCAGCAGTGTTCTCAACGGACCGAACACTGAAGCTTTCTTT.

The gene calls are TRBV9 and TRBJ2-1; D is undetermined. Germline V lookup: CDR1 SGDLS, CDR2 YYNGEE. V shed 0 bases and J shed 0 bases, with 7 bases lying between them. The CDR3 contains 15 residues. CDR3 region: CASSVVDGSYNEQFF. The CDR3 nucleotides are TGTGCCAGCAGCGTAGTGGACGGCTCCTACAATGAGCAGTTCTTC.

This clone was detected a few times. V and J are TRBV27 and TRBJ2-1; 11 bases align to TRBD1. The ends lost 0 bases at V and 8 bases at J; junction bases unmatched: 9. The germline gives CDR1 MNHEY, CDR2 SMNVEV (reference sequence). This CDR3 comprises 17 residues. CDR3 DNA: TGTGCCAGCAGTTTATCAATTTGGGACAGGGGGGGCGATGAGCAGTTCTTC. This sequence encodes CASSLSIWDRGGDEQFF.

V and J are TRBV14 and TRBJ2-7; 7 bases are shared with TRBD1. Losses at the gene ends were 4 bases for V and 0 bases for J; bases not matched to a gene: 9. Germline V gene data show CDR1 as SGHDN and CDR2 as FVKESK. This CDR3 contains 16 residues. The CDR3 DNA reads as TGTGCCAGCAGCCGCAGAGGACAGGCCAGCTCCTACGAGCAGTACTTC. Translated, it gives CASSRRGQASSYEQYF.

The rearrangement links TRBV19 to TRBJ2-7; 10 bases align to TRBD2. V lost 5 bases to trimming and J lost 2 bases; unmatched junction nucleotides: 6. The CDR3 covers 15 residues. Germline CDR1 is LNHDA and CDR2 is SQIVND (reference sequence). The CDR3 bases are TGTGCCAGTAGTTTGGGGACTAGCGTTACCTACGAGCAGTACTTC. Encoded protein: CASSLGTSVTYEQYF.

The CDR3 spells CASSPLGGRVDEQFF. Here the CDR3 DNA reads TGCGCCAGCAGCCCTTTGGGCGGGAGGGTTGATGAGCAGTTCTTC. The J gene is TRBJ2-1, the V gene TRBV5-1, with 9 bases identical to TRBD2. Germline V gives CDR1 SGHRS, CDR2 YFSETQ. V dropped 4 bases and J dropped 8; count of bases not matched to a gene: 10. The CDR3 runs 15 residues.

V and J are TRBV5-1 and TRBJ1-3, with 8 bases lining up with TRBD1. Germline V CDR1 and CDR2: SGHRS, YFSETQ. Trimming cost V 4 bases and J 0 bases; bases outside gene matches: 3. The CDR3 loop spans 15 amino acids. CDR3 region: CASSTGTGSGNTIYF. The CDR3 DNA reads as TGCGCCAGCAGCACCGGGACAGGCTCTGGAAACACCATATATTTT.

This rearrangement joins TRBV27 to TRBJ2-5; tentative D call: TRBD2 (5 bases). The CDR3 is made up of 14 amino acids. Trimming removed 2 bases from V and 0 bases from J, with 7 bases in between. CDR1 MNHEY and CDR2 SMNVEV come from the germline V gene (reference sequence). The CDR3 DNA reads as TGTGCCAGCAGTTTAGCCGGGGACCAAGAGACCCAGTACTTC. Its translation: CASSLAGDQETQYF.

The V call is TRBV7-6, the J call TRBJ2-7; D unresolved. Germline CDR1 SGHVS, CDR2 FNYEAQ. The CDR3 covers 13 residues. Trimming cost V 5 bases and J 2 bases, with 10 bases left between them. In DNA form, the CDR3 reads TGTGCCAGCAGCCCCCGGGTACCCTACGAGCAGTACTTC. It specifies CASSPRVPYEQYF.

This clone came up once. The V and J genes are TRBV7-2 and TRBJ2-5; TRBD2 aligns across 7 bases. J gave up 3 bases and V 2 bases, and 6 bases lay outside the gene matches. The CDR3 extends over 15 amino acids. Germline-derived CDR1 and CDR2 are SGHTA and FQGNSA. The CDR3 region has the DNA TGTGCCAGCAGCTTATTTGCTAGCGGAAAAGAGACCCAGTACTTC. It translates to CASSLFASGKETQYF. Based on the CDR3 plus reference TRBV7-2 and TRBJ2-5, the full variable domain is GAGVSQSPSNKVTEKGKDVELRCDPISGHTALYWYRQSLGQGLEFLIYFQGNSAPDKSGLPSDRFSAERTGGSVSTLTIQRTQQEDSAVYLCASSLFASGKETQYFGPGTRLLVL.

The rearrangement joins TRBV19 to TRBJ2-7; D remains ambiguous. This CDR3 region has 14 residues. CDR1 is LNHDA and CDR2 is SQIVND in the germline V gene (reference sequence). The V end lost 8 bases, the J end lost 7 bases, and 21 bases lay between the germline ends. CDR3 amino acids: CASEAALGNMEQYF. CDR3 bases: TGTGCCAGTGAAGCCGCCCTAGGGAATATGGAGCAGTACTTC.

The V call is TRBV18, the J call TRBJ1-1; no firm D call. Trimming removed 5 bases from V and 3 bases from J, with 4 bases in between. The germline CDR1 and CDR2 sequences are KGHSH and LQKENI. The CDR3 runs 11 residues. CDR3 sequence (DNA): TGTGCCAGCTCAGAGGACACTGAAGCTTTCTTT. It specifies CASSEDTEAFF.

The chain links TRBV2 to TRBJ2-1; tentative D call: TRBD2 (6 bases). V gave up 8 bases and J gave up 3 bases, with 14 bases separating them. The length of the CDR3 is 14 residues. The germline V gene has CDR1 SNHLY and CDR2 FYNNEI. CDR3 in DNA: TGTGCCAGCGTGTCTGGGACTTACTACAATGAGCAGTTCTTC. Its protein product is CASVSGTYYNEQFF.

CDR3 sequence reads: CASSLTRTGGNYGYTF. In DNA form, the CDR3 reads TGTGCCAGCAGCTTAACGAGGACAGGGGGAAACTATGGCTACACCTTC. The chain carries TRBV7-2 and TRBJ1-2; 10 nucleotides line up with TRBD1. The CDR3 contains 16 residues. Per germline, CDR1 SGHTA and CDR2 FQGNSA. V was pared by 2 bases and J by 2 bases, with 5 bases of the junction left unmatched.

The V and J genes are TRBV5-6 and TRBJ1-5; no clear D. CDR1 SGHDT and CDR2 YYEEEE come from the germline V gene. Trimming removed 2 bases from V and 0 bases from J, with 3 bases in between. The CDR3 covers 13 residues. CDR3 in DNA: TGTGCCAGCAGCTTAAATAGCAATCAGCCCCAGCATTTT. Translating gives CASSLNSNQPQHF.

The rearrangement joins TRBV9 to TRBJ2-1, with 9 bases that match TRBD2. CDR1 is SGDLS, CDR2 YYNGEE, per germline. The ends lost 0 bases at V and 9 bases at J; junction bases unmatched: 7. CDR3 length equals 15 residues. The CDR3 nucleotides are TGTGCCAGCAGCGTAGAAGGTAGCGGGAGCGGTGAGCAGTTCTTC. It yields the protein CASSVEGSGSGEQFF.

The chain joins TRBV6-5 to TRBJ2-1, with D hard to call. Germline CDR1 and CDR2: MNHEY and SVGAGI. The CDR3 consists of 14 residues. V lost 7 bases and J lost 5, with 15 bases in between. DNA of the CDR3: TGTGCCAGCAAAGCGACCACACCGGACAATGAGCAGTTCTTC. Its protein product is CASKATTPDNEQFF.

CDR3 bases: TGTGCCAGCAGTGAGGGGGTAGCTAATGAAAAACTGTTTTTT. It codes for CASSEGVANEKLFF. The rearrangement joins TRBV27 to TRBJ1-4; D is possibly TRBD1 (6 bases). V was shortened by 5 bases and J by 3 bases, with 10 bases between the two germline ends. This CDR3 is built from 14 residues. The germline V gene encodes CDR1 MNHEY and CDR2 SMNVEV (reference sequence). Filled out from reference TRBV27 and TRBJ1-4, the complete variable domain reads EAQVTQNPRYLITVTGKKLTVTCSQNMNHEYMSWYRQDPGLGLRQIYYSMNVEVTDKGDVPEGYKVSRKEKRNFPLILESPSPNQTSLYFCASSEGVANEKLFFGSGTQLSVL.